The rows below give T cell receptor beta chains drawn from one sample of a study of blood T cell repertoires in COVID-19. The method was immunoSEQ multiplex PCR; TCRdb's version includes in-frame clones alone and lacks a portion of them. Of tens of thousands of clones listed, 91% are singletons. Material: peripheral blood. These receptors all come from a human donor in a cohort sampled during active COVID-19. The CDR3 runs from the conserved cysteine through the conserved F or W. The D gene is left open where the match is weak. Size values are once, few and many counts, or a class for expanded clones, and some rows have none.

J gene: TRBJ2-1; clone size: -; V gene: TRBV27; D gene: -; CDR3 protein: CASSLRAVGSVYNEQFF; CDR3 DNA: TGTGCCAGCAGTTTAAGGGCCGTAGGTAGCGTCTACAATGAGCAGTTCTTC
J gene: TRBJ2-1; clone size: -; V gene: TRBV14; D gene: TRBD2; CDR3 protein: CASSPTSGLNEQFF; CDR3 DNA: TGTGCCAGCAGCCCGACTAGCGGCCTCAATGAGCAGTTCTTC
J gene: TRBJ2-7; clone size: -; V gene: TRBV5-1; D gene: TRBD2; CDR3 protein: CASSFIGGTSGTYEQYF; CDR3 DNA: TGCGCCAGCAGCTTTATTGGCGGGACTAGCGGCACCTACGAGCAGTACTTC
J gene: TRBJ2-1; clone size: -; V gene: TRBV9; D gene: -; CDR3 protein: CASSTGSREQFF; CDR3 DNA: TGTGCCAGCAGCACTGGTAGTCGAGAGCAGTTCTTC
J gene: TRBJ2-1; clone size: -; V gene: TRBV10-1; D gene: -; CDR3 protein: CASSEMRVAYNEQFF; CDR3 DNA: TGCGCCAGCAGTGAGATGCGGGTGGCCTACAATGAGCAGTTCTTC
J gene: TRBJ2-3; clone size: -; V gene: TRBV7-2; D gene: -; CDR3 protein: CASSSQMGGSTDTQYF; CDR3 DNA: TGTGCCAGCAGCTCCCAAATGGGGGGTAGCACAGATACGCAGTATTTT
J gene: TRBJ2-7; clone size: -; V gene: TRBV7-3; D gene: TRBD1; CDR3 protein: CASSSGQGALGEQYF; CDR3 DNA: TGTGCCAGCAGCTCAGGACAGGGGGCGTTAGGCGAGCAGTACTTC
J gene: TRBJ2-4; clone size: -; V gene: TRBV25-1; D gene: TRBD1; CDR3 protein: CASSAGTDPIINIQYF; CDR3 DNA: TGTGCCAGCAGTGCTGGGACAGACCCTATAATAAACATTCAGTACTTC
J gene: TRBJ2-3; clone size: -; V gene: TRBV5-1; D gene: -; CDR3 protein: CASSFHSSTDTQYF; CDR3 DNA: TGCGCCAGCAGCTTTCACTCTAGCACAGATACGCAGTATTTT
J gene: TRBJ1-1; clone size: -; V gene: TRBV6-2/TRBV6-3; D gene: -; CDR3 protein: CASSYEGRNTEAFF; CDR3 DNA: TGTGCCAGCAGTTACGAAGGGAGGAACACTGAAGCTTTCTTT
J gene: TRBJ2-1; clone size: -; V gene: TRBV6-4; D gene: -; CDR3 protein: CASSACRGALCNEQFF; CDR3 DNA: TGTGCCAGCAGCGCCTGCCGGGGGGCCCTGTGCAATGAGCAGTTCTTC
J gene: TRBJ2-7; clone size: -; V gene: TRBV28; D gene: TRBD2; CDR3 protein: CASSLGVGTSGSYEQYF; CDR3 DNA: TGTGCCAGCTCATTAGGGGTTGGGACTAGCGGATCCTACGAGCAGTACTTC
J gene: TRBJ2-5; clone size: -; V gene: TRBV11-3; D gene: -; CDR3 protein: CASSLGTSAETQYF; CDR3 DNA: TGTGCCAGCAGCTTAGGTACAAGCGCTGAGACCCAGTACTTC
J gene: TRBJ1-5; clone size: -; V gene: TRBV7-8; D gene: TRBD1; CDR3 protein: CASSSPSGQGSNQPQHF; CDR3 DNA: TGTGCCAGCAGCTCACCGTCGGGACAGGGAAGCAATCAGCCCCAGCATTTT
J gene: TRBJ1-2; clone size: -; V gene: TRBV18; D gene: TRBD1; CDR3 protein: CASSPKVGPGGDYGYTF; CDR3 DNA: TGTGCCAGCTCACCAAAAGTGGGCCCAGGGGGCGATTATGGCTACACCTTC
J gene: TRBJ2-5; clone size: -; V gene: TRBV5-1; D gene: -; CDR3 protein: CASSFIDSEETQYF; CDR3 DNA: TGCGCCAGCAGCTTTATCGACAGTGAAGAGACCCAGTACTTC
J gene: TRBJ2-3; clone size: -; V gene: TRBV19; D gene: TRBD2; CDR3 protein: CASTSGGASRTDTQYF; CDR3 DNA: TGTGCCAGCACTAGCGGGGGGGCTTCTCGGACAGATACGCAGTATTTT
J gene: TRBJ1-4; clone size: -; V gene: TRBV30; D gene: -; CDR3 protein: CAWSGNLGGEKLFF; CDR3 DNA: TGTGCCTGGAGTGGGAATCTCGGGGGTGAAAAACTGTTTTTT
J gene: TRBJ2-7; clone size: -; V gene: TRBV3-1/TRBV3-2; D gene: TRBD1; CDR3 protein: CASSQGGQGPYEQYF; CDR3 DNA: TGTGCCAGCAGCCAAGGAGGACAGGGACCGTACGAGCAGTACTTC
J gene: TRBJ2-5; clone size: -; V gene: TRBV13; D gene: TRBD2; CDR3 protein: CASSLDTSGRAGETQYF; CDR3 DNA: TGTGCCAGCAGCTTAGACACTAGCGGGAGGGCCGGGGAGACCCAGTACTTC
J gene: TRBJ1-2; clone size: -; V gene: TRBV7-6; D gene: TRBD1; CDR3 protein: CASSLNRGTSYGYTF; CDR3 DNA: TGTGCCAGCAGCCTAAACAGGGGGACCAGCTATGGCTACACCTTC
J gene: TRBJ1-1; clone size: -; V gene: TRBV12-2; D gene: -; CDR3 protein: CASRLAGASTEAFF; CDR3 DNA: TGTGCAAGTCGCTTAGCGGGGGCGAGCACTGAAGCTTTCTTT
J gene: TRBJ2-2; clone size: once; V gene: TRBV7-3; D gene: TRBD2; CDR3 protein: CASSWTSGELFF; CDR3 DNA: TGTGCCAGCAGTTGGACTAGCGGGGAGCTGTTTTTT
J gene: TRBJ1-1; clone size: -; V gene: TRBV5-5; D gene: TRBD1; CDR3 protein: CASSLGTGGEAFF; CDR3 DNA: TGTGCCAGCAGCCTCGGGACAGGGGGTGAAGCTTTCTTT
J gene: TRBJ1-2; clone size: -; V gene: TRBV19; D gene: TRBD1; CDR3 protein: CASTQQGANYGYTF; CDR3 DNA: TGTGCCAGTACCCAACAGGGGGCAAACTATGGCTACACCTTC
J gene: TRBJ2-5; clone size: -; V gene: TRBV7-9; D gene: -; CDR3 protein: CASSLVSGQETQYF; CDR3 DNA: TGTGCCAGCAGCTTGGTCAGCGGTCAAGAGACCCAGTACTTC
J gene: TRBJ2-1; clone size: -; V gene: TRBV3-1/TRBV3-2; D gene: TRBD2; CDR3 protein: CASSLASGGGSYNEQFF; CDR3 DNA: TGTGCCAGCAGCCTGGCTAGCGGGGGGGGATCCTACAATGAGCAGTTCTTC
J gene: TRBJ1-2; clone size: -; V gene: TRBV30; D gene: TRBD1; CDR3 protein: CAGGTGLIGYTF; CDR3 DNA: TGTGCCGGTGGGACAGGGTTAATCGGCTACACCTTC